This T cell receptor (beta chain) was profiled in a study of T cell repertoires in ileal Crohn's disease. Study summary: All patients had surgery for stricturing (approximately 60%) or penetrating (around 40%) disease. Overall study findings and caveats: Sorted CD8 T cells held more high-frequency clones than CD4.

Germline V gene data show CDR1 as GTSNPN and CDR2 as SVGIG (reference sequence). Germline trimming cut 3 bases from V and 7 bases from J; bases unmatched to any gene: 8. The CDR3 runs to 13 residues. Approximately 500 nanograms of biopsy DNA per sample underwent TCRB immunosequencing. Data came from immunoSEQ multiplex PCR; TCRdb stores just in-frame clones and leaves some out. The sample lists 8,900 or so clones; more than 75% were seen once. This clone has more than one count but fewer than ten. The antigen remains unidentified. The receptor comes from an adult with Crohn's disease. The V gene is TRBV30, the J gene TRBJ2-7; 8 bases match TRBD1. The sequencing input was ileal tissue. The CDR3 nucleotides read TGTGCCTGGAGGGACGACAGGGGTCGGGAGCAGTACTTC. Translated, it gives CAWRDDRGREQYF.